This entry concerns a single TCR beta chain. Its antigen is still unknown. The method was immunoSEQ multiplex PCR; TCRdb's version includes in-frame clones alone and lacks a portion of them. The sample includes over 100,000 clones, approximately 90% of them seen just once. The sample is drawn from a study of cytomegalovirus exposure and HLA in healthy donors. For the study at large: Later analysis reported that the 110 or so validation repertoires shared the platform of the approximately 690 first-cohort repertoires. Overall study findings and caveats: It was confirmed in vitro that three of the CMV-associated chains were specific for CMV antigens. Listed as cytomegalovirus-associated were over 150 TCR beta chains.

CDR3 length: 13 residues. V was trimmed by 5 bases and J by 4 bases, leaving 9 bases between them. Germline V gene lookup returns CDR1 SGHDN and CDR2 FVKESK. V and J are TRBV14 and TRBJ2-1, with unresolved D. The sequence was collected from a woman younger than 35 in good health and CMV-seropositive. Sequenced material: PBMCs. In DNA form, the CDR3 reads TGTGCCAGCAGCTTACAGCTTTACAATGAGCAGTTCTTC. Its protein is CASSLQLYNEQFF.